This TCR beta chain was observed in a study of identical twins. General study results and limits: The authors drew conclusions from cross-sectional statistical analysis rather than following the same donors. Reduced insertions were recorded for abundant cord blood beta clonotypes, with no such pattern in memory repertoires.

This clonotype has only a few counts. Its antigen is unidentified. V was clipped by 0 bases and J by 0 bases, with 21 bases between them. This CDR3 has 20 amino acids. Per germline, CDR1 SGHDN and CDR2 FVKESK. TCRdb redid the calling of the 5' RACE reads with MiXCR, one entry per CDR3 protein. The table records 250,000 to 300,000 distinct CDR3 sequences, roughly 9.8% of them present only once. The sample was also reused in another study, on yellow fever vaccine responses in identical twins.

The receptor was derived from a woman between 18 and 30 years old in good health. The chain combines TRBV14 with TRBJ2-4; D not resolved. The sample was CD8+ T cells sorted from blood. The CDR3 spells CASSQDKSDMTELAKNIQYF. CDR3 coding DNA: TGTGCCAGCAGCCAAGATAAATCGGATATGACGGAGCTAGCCAAAAACATTCAGTACTTC.